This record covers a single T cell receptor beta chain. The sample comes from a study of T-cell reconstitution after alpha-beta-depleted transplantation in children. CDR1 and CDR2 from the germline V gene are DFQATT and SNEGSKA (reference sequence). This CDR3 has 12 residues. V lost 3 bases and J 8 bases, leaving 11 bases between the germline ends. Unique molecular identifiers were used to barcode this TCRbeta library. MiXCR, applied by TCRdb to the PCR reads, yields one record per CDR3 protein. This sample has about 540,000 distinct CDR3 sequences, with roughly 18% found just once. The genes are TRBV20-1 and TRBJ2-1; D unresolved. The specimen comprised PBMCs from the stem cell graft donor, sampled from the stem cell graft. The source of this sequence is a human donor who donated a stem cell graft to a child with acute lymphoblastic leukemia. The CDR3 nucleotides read TGCAGTGCTAGTTACCAGTGGGATGAGCAGTTCTTC. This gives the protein CSASYQWDEQFF.